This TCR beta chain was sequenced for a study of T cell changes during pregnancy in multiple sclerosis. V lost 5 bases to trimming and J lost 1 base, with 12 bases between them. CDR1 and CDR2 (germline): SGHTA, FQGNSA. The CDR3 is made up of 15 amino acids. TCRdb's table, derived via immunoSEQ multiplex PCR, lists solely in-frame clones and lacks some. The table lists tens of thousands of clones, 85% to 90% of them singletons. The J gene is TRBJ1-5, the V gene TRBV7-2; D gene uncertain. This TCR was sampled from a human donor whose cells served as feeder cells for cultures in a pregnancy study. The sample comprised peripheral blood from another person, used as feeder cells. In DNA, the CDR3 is TGTGCCAGCAGCCTAAGAGGGTACAGCAATCAGCCCCAGCATTTT. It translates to CASSLRGYSNQPQHF.